Below are 23 T cell receptor beta chains sequenced from a single sample in a study of CD8+CD57+ T cells in acquired aplastic anemia. TCR beta VDJ and CDR3 were profiled, and genomic DNA was the template. TCRdb re-called the reads through MiXCR, storing one row per CDR3 protein. The data show around 180,000 distinct CDR3 sequences, about 64% seen once. Sequenced: sorted CD4+, CD8+, or CD8+CD57+ T cells (not recorded which) from PBMCs. The receptors were sampled from a human donor in good health.

The rearrangement links TRBV7-6 to TRBJ2-1, with TRBD2 matching 13 bases. Trimming removed 5 bases from V and 3 bases from J; junction bases left unmatched: 4. The CDR3 has 16 amino acids. Germline CDR1 and CDR2: SGHVS and FNYEAQ. The CDR3 nucleotides read TGTGCCAGCAGCCCGAGACTAGCGGGAGGCTACAATGAGCAGTTCTTC. Its translation is CASSPRLAGGYNEQFF. The full variable domain, completed using reference TRBV7-6 and TRBJ2-1, is GAGVSQSPRYKVTKRGQDVALRCDPISGHVSLYWYRQALGQGPEFLTYFNYEAQQDKSGLPNDRFSAERPEGSISTLTIQRTEQRDSAMYRCASSPRLAGGYNEQFFGPGTRLTVL.

The chain combines TRBV20-1 with TRBJ2-6; D not resolved. Germline loops: CDR1 DFQATT, CDR2 SNEGSKA (reference sequence). The length of the CDR3 is 14 residues. Trimming took off 1 base at V and 3 bases at J, with 7 bases between the two ends. The CDR3 loop is CSARGRGGANVLTF. The CDR3 DNA sequence: TGCAGTGCTAGAGGACGAGGTGGGGCCAACGTCCTGACTTTC.

This chain links TRBV7-6 with TRBJ2-3; 9 bases line up with TRBD2. The CDR3 loop spans 17 amino acids. Trimming at V came to 0 bases and at J to 10 bases, leaving 14 bases not matched to a gene. Germline loops: CDR1 SGHVS, CDR2 FNYEAQ. The CDR3 loop is CASSLAKASGAPISQYF. DNA for the CDR3: TGTGCCAGCAGCTTAGCGAAAGCTAGCGGGGCCCCCATCTCGCAGTATTTT.

This clonotype has only one observation. The chain employs TRBV19 and TRBJ1-3, with D perhaps matching TRBD1 (5 bases). V lost 3 bases and J 0 bases, leaving 9 bases between the germline ends. CDR3 length: 15 residues. Germline V gene lookup returns CDR1 LNHDA and CDR2 SQIVND (reference sequence). CDR3 in amino acids: CASSIGTHSGNTIYF. The CDR3 DNA reads as TGTGCCAGTAGTATCGGGACTCACTCTGGAAACACCATATATTTT.

This clonotype was recorded at least ten times. The V and J genes are TRBV6-5 and TRBJ1-2, with a possible D match to TRBD1 (5 bases). The CDR3 spans 14 residues. V shed 2 bases and J shed 2 bases, with 9 bases lying between them. In germline, CDR1 is MNHEY, CDR2 SVGAGI. For the CDR3, the DNA is TGTGCCAGCAGTTACGGGGGACTGAACTATGGCTACACCTTC. As protein: CASSYGGLNYGYTF.

The chain joins TRBV25-1 to TRBJ2-2, with D unclear. Germline CDR1 MGHDK, CDR2 SYGVNS. This CDR3 region has 16 residues. Trimming took off 3 bases at V and 0 bases at J, with 11 bases between the two ends. CDR3 sequence: CASSDRSDPNTGELFF. The CDR3 DNA reads as TGTGCCAGCAGTGACCGGAGTGATCCGAACACCGGGGAGCTGTTTTTT.

The CDR3, as DNA: TGTGCCACCAGCAGAGATGGGGACAGGGCCTACAATGAGCAGTTCTTC. Protein sequence: CATSRDGDRAYNEQFF. V usage is TRBV15 and J usage is TRBJ2-1; 9 nucleotides align to TRBD1. The germline V gene has CDR1 LNHNV and CDR2 YYDKDF (reference sequence). CDR3 size: 16 residues. V lost 0 bases and J lost 2; bases outside the gene matches: 2.

The chain couples TRBV15 to TRBJ2-1, with D perhaps being TRBD1 or TRBD2 (5 bases each). This CDR3 region has 12 residues. Between the trimmed V and J ends, which lost 7 bases and 9 bases, there was a span of 13 bases. Germline V gives CDR1 LNHNV, CDR2 YYDKDF (reference sequence). The CDR3 here is CATKETRGEQFF. The CDR3 nucleotides read TGTGCCACCAAGGAGACGAGGGGTGAGCAGTTCTTC.

This chain joins TRBV2 and TRBJ2-1, with TRBD2 identical over 11 bases. V gave up 2 bases and J gave up 6 bases; unmatched junction bases: 3. CDR1 and CDR2 (germline): SNHLY, FYNNEI. There are 15 residues in the CDR3. CDR3 DNA sequence: TGTGCCAGCAGTGAATCTAGCGGGGGGACCAATGAGCAGTTCTTC. Translated, it gives CASSESSGGTNEQFF.

This clonotype occurred a few times. Compared with germline, one end of the junction differs, possibly owing to a read error. This chain joins TRBV7-2 and TRBJ2-3; 7 bases align to TRBD2. Germline loops: CDR1 SGHTA, CDR2 FQGNSA. This CDR3 has 13 residues. The chain's CDR3 is CASSLTSRDTQYF. CDR3 in DNA: TGTGCCAGCAGCTTGACTAGCAGAGATACGCAGTATTTT.

As to this clonotype: This could be a read error, since a much larger clone is one nucleotide away. CDR3 residues: CSATTSGSNNQQFF. The CDR3 coding sequence is TGCAGTGCAACCACTAGCGGGAGTAATAATCAGCAGTTCTTC. The V call is TRBV20-1, the J call TRBJ2-1; 11 bases line up with TRBD2. The CDR3 has 14 amino acids. CDR1 is DFQATT, CDR2 SNEGSKA, per germline (reference sequence). The ends lost 6 bases at V and 11 bases at J; junction bases unmatched: 12.

The gene calls are TRBV30 and TRBJ1-1; 8 bases match TRBD1. The V and J ends lost 4 bases and 6 bases, in that order; junction bases with no gene match: 10. This CDR3 spans 14 amino acids. Germline V CDR1 and CDR2: GTSNPN, SVGIG (reference sequence). CDR3 coding DNA: TGTGCCTGGATTGTTTTCGGGACAGGCTCTGAAGCTTTCTTT. The encoded protein is CAWIVFGTGSEAFF. Drawing the rest from reference TRBV30 and TRBJ1-1, the complete variable domain is SQTIHQWPATLVQPVGSPLSLECTVEGTSNPNLYWYRQAAGRGLQLLFYSVGIGQISSEVPQNLSASRPQDRQFILSSKKLLLSDSGFYLCAWIVFGTGSEAFFGQGTRLTVV.

This chain uses TRBV5-1 with TRBJ2-1; no clear D. V was clipped by 2 bases and J by 0 bases, with 3 bases between them. The CDR3 extends over 13 amino acids. Per the germline V gene, CDR1 is SGHRS and CDR2 is YFSETQ. For the CDR3, the DNA is TGCGCCAGCAGCTTTTACTCCTACAATGAGCAGTTCTTC. Its translation is CASSFYSYNEQFF.

J is TRBJ2-7 and V is TRBV15; D unresolved. The CDR3 totals 15 residues. Germline V lookup: CDR1 LNHNV, CDR2 YYDKDF (reference sequence). V lost 3 bases to trimming and J lost 2 bases, with 14 bases between them. The CDR3 here is CATSSEARETYEQYF. In DNA form, the CDR3 reads TGTGCCACCAGCAGTGAAGCGAGAGAGACCTACGAGCAGTACTTC.

This clonotype was observed once. J is TRBJ2-5 and V is TRBV24-1; D possibly matches TRBD1 or TRBD2 (5 bases each). This CDR3 has 15 residues. From germline, CDR1 is KGHDR and CDR2 SFDVKD. Trimming shortened V by 3 bases and J by 5 bases, and 15 bases separated the two germline ends. The CDR3 DNA reads TGTGCCACCAGTGATGGGACCACAACGAGGGAGACCCAGTACTTC. Its translation is CATSDGTTTRETQYF.

The CDR3 region has the DNA TGTGCCACCAGTGATTCAGGGGATCAGCCCCAGCATTTT. It codes for CATSDSGDQPQHF. This chain uses TRBV24-1 with TRBJ1-5; D may be TRBD1 (6 bases). This CDR3 is built from 13 residues. Germline V gives CDR1 KGHDR, CDR2 SFDVKD. Trimming took off 2 bases at V and 5 bases at J, with 6 bases between the two ends.

This chain connects TRBV24-1 to TRBJ2-7; unclear D gene. V was clipped by 11 bases and J by 2 bases, with 9 bases between them. Germline assignment: CDR1 KGHDR and CDR2 SFDVKD. This CDR3 contains 11 residues. DNA for the CDR3: TGTGCCAGCGGCTATCCCTACGAGCAGTACTTC. The encoded protein is CASGYPYEQYF.

As regards this clonotype: This may stem from a read error, because a much larger clone lies one nucleotide away. The chain combines TRBV4-1 with TRBJ2-7, with D perhaps matching TRBD1 (6 bases). The CDR3 covers 18 residues. Germline loops: CDR1 MGHRA, CDR2 YSYEKL. The V end was cut by 3 bases, the J end by 3 bases, with 24 bases between. CDR3 residues: CASSHDRGFGTENYEQYF. CDR3 coding DNA: TGCGCCAGCAGCCACGATAGGGGGTTCGGGACCGAAAACTACGAGCAGTACTTC.

V gene TRBV2 combines with J gene TRBJ2-7; possibly TRBD1 or TRBD2 for D (5 bases each). The germline V gene encodes CDR1 SNHLY and CDR2 FYNNEI. The V end was cut by 2 bases, the J end by 4 bases, with 9 bases between. This CDR3 has 13 residues. The CDR3 reads CASSEMWGYEQYF. CDR3 bases: TGTGCCAGCAGTGAAATGTGGGGGTACGAGCAGTACTTC.

The rearrangement links TRBV24-1 to TRBJ2-3; D perhaps matches TRBD1 (6 bases). Looked up from germline, CDR1 is KGHDR and CDR2 is SFDVKD. V was pared by 4 bases and J by 4 bases, with 8 bases between. The CDR3 has 13 residues. The CDR3 sequence is CATSEQGPDTQYF. The CDR3 DNA reads as TGTGCCACCAGTGAGCAGGGGCCAGATACGCAGTATTTT.

This clonotype was seen repeatedly, ten times or more. V and J are TRBV4-3 and TRBJ2-1, with a tentative D call TRBD2 (5 bases). CDR1 and CDR2 from the germline V gene are LGHNA and YSLEER. The CDR3 has 14 residues. Trimming took 0 bases from V and 10 from J, leaving 13 bases between them. This chain's CDR3 is CASSQEVSVQEQFF. The CDR3 coding sequence is TGCGCCAGCAGCCAAGAGGTTAGCGTCCAGGAGCAGTTCTTC.

This clonotype has ten or more counts. This chain uses TRBV29-1 with TRBJ1-4, with a possible D match to TRBD1 (6 bases). The CDR3 spans 14 residues. Germline V lookup: CDR1 SQVTM, CDR2 ANQGSEA. Trimming took off 2 bases at V and 4 bases at J, with 11 bases between the two ends. The CDR3 DNA is TGCAGCGTTGAACCCCCGGACAGTAATGAAAAACTGTTTTTT. This translates into CSVEPPDSNEKLFF.

There are many counts of this clonotype. The J gene is TRBJ2-1, the V gene TRBV6-2 or TRBV6-3, with unresolved D. The ends were cut back, 2 bases at V and 6 bases at J, with 5 bases in the middle. From germline, CDR1 is MNHEY and CDR2 SVGEGT. The CDR3 is 12 amino acids. The CDR3 reads CASSYAGNEQFF. CDR3 DNA: TGTGCCAGCAGTTACGCAGGCAATGAGCAGTTCTTC.